A single sample is the source of the 7 T cell receptor beta chains below, sequenced in a study of blood T cell repertoires in COVID-19. Some clones are missing from TCRdb's copy, which holds only in-frame ones; the method was immunoSEQ multiplex PCR. The repertoire consists of approximately 250,000 clones, with approximately 86% occurring once and the leading ten covering under 15%. Sequencing input: peripheral blood. These receptors all stem from a woman aged 70-85 years with COVID-19, enrolled during active disease.

The chain employs TRBV28 and TRBJ2-7; 10 nucleotides agree with TRBD1. CDR1 MDHEN and CDR2 SYDVKM come from the germline V gene. The J segment lost 6 bases and the V segment lost 6 bases, leaving 11 bases of the junction unmatched. CDR3 size: 15 residues. CDR3 in DNA: TGTGCCAGCAGCTTTCGAAGGACAGGGGGTGGCGAGCAGTACTTC. It encodes CASSFRRTGGGEQYF.

CDR3 loop: CASSSLLSGGYF. The DNA for the CDR3 is TGTGCCAGCAGCTCCCTGCTTAGCGGGGGATATTTT. The chain links TRBV7-2 to TRBJ2-3; TRBD2 agrees at 9 bases. Germline-derived CDR1 and CDR2 are SGHTA and FQGNSA. The V gene end was trimmed by 4 bases and the J gene end by 15 bases; junction bases not matched to a gene: 8. The CDR3 runs to 12 residues.

The J gene is TRBJ2-3, the V gene TRBV13; 7 nucleotides match TRBD1. The CDR3 is 16 amino acids. Germline CDR1 and CDR2: PRHDT and FYEKMQ (reference sequence). J was trimmed by 1 base and V by 2 bases; bases with no gene match: 6. The CDR3 nucleotides read TGTGCCAGCAGCTTACTCCTTGGACAGGGCACAGATACGCAGTATTTT. It encodes CASSLLLGQGTDTQYF.

This rearrangement joins TRBV5-1 to TRBJ2-7, with TRBD2 identical over 7 bases. The V gene end was trimmed by 1 base and the J gene end by 2 bases; junction bases not matched to a gene: 12. CDR3 length equals 17 residues. The germline V gene has CDR1 SGHRS and CDR2 YFSETQ. The CDR3 here is CASSLSPPGGHAYEQYF. CDR3 nucleotide sequence: TGCGCCAGCAGCTTGTCCCCCCCGGGGGGTCATGCCTACGAGCAGTACTTC.

The chain recombines TRBV5-6 with TRBJ1-5; tentative D call: TRBD1 (5 bases). V lost 0 bases, J lost 4 bases, and 11 bases lay in between. The germline V gene has CDR1 SGHDT and CDR2 YYEEEE. The CDR3 contains 15 residues. The CDR3: CASSLAAAGNQPQHF. The CDR3 DNA is TGTGCCAGCAGCTTGGCCGCGGCAGGGAATCAGCCCCAGCATTTT. Full variable domain (rest looked up from reference TRBV5-6 and TRBJ1-5): DAGVTQSPTHLIKTRGQQVTLRCSPKSGHDTVSWYQQALGQGPQFIFQYYEEEERQRGNFPDRFSGHQFPNYSSELNVNALLLGDSALYLCASSLAAAGNQPQHFGDGTRLSIL.

The chain uses TRBV12-5 and TRBJ1-1; the match to TRBD1 covers 7 bases. Germline V lookup: CDR1 LGHNT, CDR2 FRNRAP. The CDR3 spans 15 residues. Trimming took 2 bases from V and 1 from J; bases not matched to a gene: 4. CDR3 DNA sequence: TGTGCTAGTGGTTTGCCTCGGACAGGGAACACTGAAGCTTTCTTT. It yields the protein CASGLPRTGNTEAFF. The full variable domain, rest sourced from reference TRBV12-5 and TRBJ1-1, is DARVTQTPRHKVTEMGQEVTMRCQPILGHNTVFWYRQTMMQGLELLAYFRNRAPLDDSGMPKDRFSAEMPDATLATLKIQPSEPRDSAVYFCASGLPRTGNTEAFFGQGTRLTVV.

In regard to this clone: One end of the junction varies from germline; a read error may be responsible. This chain joins TRBV7-2 and TRBJ2-1; D unclear. CDR3 length: 13 residues. Germline CDR1 is SGHTA and CDR2 is FQGNSA. CDR3 bases: TGTGCCAGCAGCGGATCGGGTACATATGAGCAGCTCTTC. This sequence encodes CASSGSGTYEQLF. Looking up the rest from reference TRBV7-2 and TRBJ2-1 gives the full variable domain: GAGVSQSPSNKVTEKGKDVELRCDPISGHTALYWYRQSLGQGLEFLIYFQGNSAPDKSGLPSDRFSAERTGGSVSTLTIQRTQQEDSAVYLCASSGSGTYEQLFGPGTRLTVL.